The 18 T cell receptor beta chains below were found in one sample sequenced in a study of PD-1 blockade in classical Hodgkin lymphoma. Each patient relapsed following autologous stem cell transplantation, and prior brentuximab vedotin exposure differed. The protocol was immunoSEQ multiplex PCR, while the TCRdb copy is restricted to in-frame clones and leaves out a portion. The sample contains 25,000 to 30,000 clones, roughly two thirds of which appear only once. This specimen was peripheral blood mononuclear cells (PBMCs), taken before the second cycle of nivolumab. The source of these receptors is a human donor with classical Hodgkin lymphoma.

This clone was detected only a few times. The chain has TRBV5-8 and TRBJ2-7; 7 nucleotides match TRBD2. Germline V gene data show CDR1 as SGHTS and CDR2 as YDEGEE. V lost 1 base and J lost 3; bases outside the gene matches: 7. The CDR3 covers 15 residues. The CDR3 nucleotides are TGTGCCAGCAGCTTGTTACGGGAGGAAGGCTACGAGCAGTACTTC. Residues: CASSLLREEGYEQYF. Supplemented by reference TRBV5-8 and TRBJ2-7, the full variable domain reads EAGVTQSPTHLIKTRGQQATLRCSPISGHTSVYWYQQALGLGLQFLLWYDEGEERNRGNFPPRFSGRQFPNYSSELNVNALELEDSALYLCASSLLREEGYEQYFGPGTRLTVT.

This clone occurred a few times. J is TRBJ1-1 and V is TRBV9; D is unresolved. V was pared by 4 bases and J by 5 bases, with 12 bases between. CDR3 length: 13 residues. The V gene's germline CDR1 is SGDLS and CDR2 YYNGEE. This CDR3 is CASSFTFRTEAFF. The CDR3 nucleotides are TGTGCCAGCAGCTTTACTTTTCGGACTGAAGCTTTCTTT.

Only a few counts were recorded for this clone. The V call is TRBV19, the J call TRBJ1-5, with D unresolved. CDR1 and CDR2 (germline): LNHDA, SQIVND (reference sequence). This CDR3 spans 15 amino acids. The V and J ends lost 7 bases and 1 base respectively, with 14 bases between them. CDR3 bases: TGTGCCAGTAAATTGACGCCGGGAAGCAATCAGCCCCAGCATTTT. It codes for CASKLTPGSNQPQHF.

The V call is TRBV6-5, the J call TRBJ2-7; 7 bases agree with TRBD2. Germline V gives CDR1 MNHEY, CDR2 SVGAGI. The junction had 9 bases not matched to a gene; V was cut back by 0 bases and J by 4 bases. The CDR3 covers 16 residues. The CDR3 coding sequence is TGTGCCAGCAGTTACTCGAGTGCGGGAGCATGGTACGAGCAGTACTTC. As protein: CASSYSSAGAWYEQYF.

This chain connects TRBV7-9 to TRBJ2-5, with TRBD2 matching 10 bases. The CDR3 covers 16 residues. Trimming took 1 base from V and 2 from J; bases not matched to a gene: 4. Germline-derived CDR1 and CDR2 are SEHNR and FQNEAQ (reference sequence). The CDR3 spells CASSLGRAGGQETQYF. CDR3 in DNA: TGTGCCAGCAGCTTAGGTCGAGCGGGAGGGCAAGAGACCCAGTACTTC.

This rearrangement joins TRBV6-6 to TRBJ2-1; 10 nucleotides line up with TRBD2. J lost 6 bases, V lost 5 bases, and 7 bases had no gene match. Germline values: CDR1 MNHNY, CDR2 SVGAGI (reference sequence). The CDR3 spans 15 residues. In DNA, the CDR3 is TGTGCCAGCAGTCCCCTAGCGGGAGAGTCCAATGAGCAGTTCTTC. It codes for CASSPLAGESNEQFF.

This clone was recorded a few times. V and J are TRBV6-1 and TRBJ1-3; possible D gene TRBD1, 6 bases. V lost 4 bases to trimming and J lost 0 bases, with 10 bases between them. Germline-derived CDR1 and CDR2 are MNHNS and SASEGT. The length of the CDR3 is 15 residues. CDR3 sequence reads: CASSASGVSGNTIYF. The CDR3 DNA is TGTGCCAGCAGTGCATCAGGGGTCTCTGGAAACACCATATATTTT.

This CDR3 is CASSLGTGDYGYTF. As DNA, the CDR3 is TGTGCCAGCAGCTTAGGGACAGGAGACTATGGCTACACCTTC. The chain couples TRBV13 to TRBJ1-2; possible D gene TRBD1, 6 bases. The ends were cut back, 0 bases at V and 3 bases at J, with 8 bases in the middle. From germline, CDR1 is PRHDT and CDR2 FYEKMQ (reference sequence). The CDR3 has 14 residues. Drawing the rest from reference TRBV13 and TRBJ1-2, the complete variable domain is AAGVIQSPRHLIKEKRETATLKCYPIPRHDTVYWYQQGPGQDPQFLISFYEKMQSDKGSIPDRFSAQQFSDYHSELNMSSLELGDSALYFCASSLGTGDYGYTFGSGTRLTVV.

J is TRBJ1-1 and V is TRBV5-4; TRBD1 matches 7 bases. The CDR3 sequence is 14 residues long. CDR1 SGHNT and CDR2 YYREEE come from the germline V gene (reference sequence). The junction had 8 bases not matched to a gene; V was cut back by 4 bases and J by 5 bases. CDR3 nucleotide sequence: TGTGCCAGCAGCCAAGGACAGGCTCCTACTGAAGCTTTCTTT. Its protein is CASSQGQAPTEAFF.

Judged by abundance, this clone is medium-sized. The CDR3 bases are TGCAGCGTTGTGGGCCAGGGAATTGCAGATACGCAGTATTTT. Translated, it gives CSVVGQGIADTQYF. The V and J genes are TRBV29-1 and TRBJ2-3; perhaps TRBD1 as D (5 bases). This CDR3 spans 14 amino acids. Trimming removed 4 bases from V and 4 bases from J, with 15 bases in between. Germline loops: CDR1 SQVTM, CDR2 ANQGSEA.

The chain joins TRBV7-2 to TRBJ2-3, with D perhaps matching TRBD2 (6 bases). CDR3 length equals 13 residues. Germline values: CDR1 SGHTA, CDR2 FQGNSA. The V end lost 5 bases, the J end lost 5 bases, and 11 bases lay between the germline ends. CDR3 nucleotide sequence: TGTGCCAGCAGCGGAGGGGTGGGAGATACGCAGTATTTT. It specifies CASSGGVGDTQYF.

The V call is TRBV28, the J call TRBJ1-2; the D gene is possibly TRBD1 (5 bases). The CDR3 has 12 residues. V shed 3 bases and J shed 7 bases, with 9 bases lying between them. In germline, CDR1 is MDHEN, CDR2 SYDVKM. DNA of the CDR3: TGTGCCAGCAGTTTTAAAGGGGCTGGCTACACCTTC. Amino acids: CASSFKGAGYTF.

This chain links TRBV6-6 with TRBJ2-7, with 8 bases aligning to TRBD1. The CDR3 extends over 15 amino acids. Germline V gene data show CDR1 as MNHNY and CDR2 as SVGAGI (reference sequence). V gave up 0 bases and J gave up 2 bases; unmatched junction bases: 3. The CDR3 region is CASSYSGTGPYEQYF. The CDR3 region has the DNA TGTGCCAGCAGTTACTCCGGGACAGGACCCTACGAGCAGTACTTC.

The chain combines TRBV6-5 with TRBJ2-5; no definite D call. The V end lost 7 bases, the J end lost 7 bases, and 16 bases lay between the germline ends. CDR1 is MNHEY and CDR2 is SVGAGI in the germline V gene. The CDR3 runs to 13 residues. CDR3: CASKVAGLRTQYF. The CDR3 bases are TGTGCCAGCAAGGTAGCTGGTTTGCGGACCCAGTACTTC.

The V gene is TRBV28, the J gene TRBJ1-1, with TRBD1 as a possible D gene (5 bases). The CDR3 runs 13 residues. Germline values: CDR1 MDHEN, CDR2 SYDVKM. V was shortened by 2 bases and J by 4 bases, with 8 bases between the two germline ends. CDR3 sequence: CASSLGGSTEAFF. CDR3 sequence (DNA): TGTGCCAGCAGTTTAGGGGGTAGCACTGAAGCTTTCTTT.

The J gene is TRBJ2-7, the V gene TRBV7-2; D is undetermined. This CDR3 spans 13 amino acids. Germline V gives CDR1 SGHTA, CDR2 FQGNSA. Trimming removed 0 bases from V and 2 bases from J, with 5 bases in between. The CDR3 loop reads CASSLAWTYEQYF. CDR3 sequence (DNA): TGTGCCAGCAGCTTAGCCTGGACCTACGAGCAGTACTTC.

The chain recombines TRBV21-1 with TRBJ2-3; the D call in the table, TRBD1, was not verified against the DNA. TRBV21-1 is a pseudogene segment. The CDR3 contains 16 residues. Here the CDR3 reads CASSKETGGPTDTQYF. The DNA of the CDR3 is TGTGCCAGCAGCAAAGAGACAGGGGGGCCCACAGATACGCAGTATTTT.

The chain recombines TRBV27 with TRBJ1-2; the match to TRBD1 covers 12 bases. Looked up from germline, CDR1 is MNHEY and CDR2 is SMNVEV (reference sequence). The CDR3 spans 14 residues. V shed 5 bases and J 4 bases; nucleotides not matched to a gene: 2. The CDR3 sequence: CASSGTGGFYGYTF. DNA of the CDR3: TGTGCCAGCAGTGGGACAGGGGGCTTCTATGGCTACACCTTC.